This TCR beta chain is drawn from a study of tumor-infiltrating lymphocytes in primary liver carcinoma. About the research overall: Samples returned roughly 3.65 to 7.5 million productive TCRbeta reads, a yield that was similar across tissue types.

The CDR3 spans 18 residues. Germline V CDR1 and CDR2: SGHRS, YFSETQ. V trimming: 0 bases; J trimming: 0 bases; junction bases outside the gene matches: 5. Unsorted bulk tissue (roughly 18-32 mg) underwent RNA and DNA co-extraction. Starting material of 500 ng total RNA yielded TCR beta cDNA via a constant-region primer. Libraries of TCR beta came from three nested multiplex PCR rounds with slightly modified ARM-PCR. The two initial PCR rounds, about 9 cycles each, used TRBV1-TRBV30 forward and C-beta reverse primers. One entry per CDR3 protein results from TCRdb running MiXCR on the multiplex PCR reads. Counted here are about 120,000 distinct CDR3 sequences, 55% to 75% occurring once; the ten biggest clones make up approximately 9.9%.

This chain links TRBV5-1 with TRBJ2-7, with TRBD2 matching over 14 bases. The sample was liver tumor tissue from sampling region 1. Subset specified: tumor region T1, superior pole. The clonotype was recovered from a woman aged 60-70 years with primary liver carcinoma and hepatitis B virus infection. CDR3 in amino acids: CASSLGLAGGYSSYEQYF. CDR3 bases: TGCGCCAGCAGCTTGGGACTAGCGGGAGGGTACAGCTCCTACGAGCAGTACTTC.